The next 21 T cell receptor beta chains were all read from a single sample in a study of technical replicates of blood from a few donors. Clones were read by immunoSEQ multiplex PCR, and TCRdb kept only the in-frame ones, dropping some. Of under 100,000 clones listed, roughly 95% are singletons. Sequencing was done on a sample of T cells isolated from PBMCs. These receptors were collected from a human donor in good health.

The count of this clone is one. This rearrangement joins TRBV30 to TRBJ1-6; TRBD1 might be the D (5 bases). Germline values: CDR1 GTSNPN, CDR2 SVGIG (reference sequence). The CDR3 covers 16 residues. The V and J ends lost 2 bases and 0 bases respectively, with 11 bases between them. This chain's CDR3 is CAWSLVGVSYNSPLHF. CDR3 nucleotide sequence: TGTGCCTGGAGTCTCGTAGGGGTCTCCTATAATTCACCCCTCCACTTT.

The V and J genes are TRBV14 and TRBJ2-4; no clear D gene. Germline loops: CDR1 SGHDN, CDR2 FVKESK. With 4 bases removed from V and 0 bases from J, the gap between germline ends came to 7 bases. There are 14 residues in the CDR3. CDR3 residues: CASSLRIAKNIQYF. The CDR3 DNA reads TGTGCCAGCAGCCTTCGTATAGCCAAAAACATTCAGTACTTC.

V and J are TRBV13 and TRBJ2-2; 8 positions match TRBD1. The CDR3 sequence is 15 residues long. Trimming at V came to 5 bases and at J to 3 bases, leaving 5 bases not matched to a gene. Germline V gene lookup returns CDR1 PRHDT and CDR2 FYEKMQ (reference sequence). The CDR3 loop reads CASSIRDRYTGELFF. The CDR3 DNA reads TGTGCCAGCAGCATCCGGGACAGGTACACCGGGGAGCTGTTTTTT.

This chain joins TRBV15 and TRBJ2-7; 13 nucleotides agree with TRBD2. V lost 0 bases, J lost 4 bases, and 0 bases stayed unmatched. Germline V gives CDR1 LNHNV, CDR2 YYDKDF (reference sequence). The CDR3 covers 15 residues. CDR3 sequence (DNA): TGTGCCACCAGCAGAGAACTAGCGGGAGGGTACGAGCAGTACTTC. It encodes CATSRELAGGYEQYF.

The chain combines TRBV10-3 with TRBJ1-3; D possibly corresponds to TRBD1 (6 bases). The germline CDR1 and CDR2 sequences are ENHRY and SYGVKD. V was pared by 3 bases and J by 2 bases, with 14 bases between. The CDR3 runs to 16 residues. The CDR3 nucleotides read TGTGCCATCAGTGAAGGTCGGGCAGGGGCTGGAAACACCATATATTTT. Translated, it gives CAISEGRAGAGNTIYF.

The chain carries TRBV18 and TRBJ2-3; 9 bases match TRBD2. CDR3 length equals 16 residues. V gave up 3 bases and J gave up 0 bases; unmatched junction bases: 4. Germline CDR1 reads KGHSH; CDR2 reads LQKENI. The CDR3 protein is CASSPLAGPSTDTQYF. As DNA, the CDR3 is TGTGCCAGCTCACCGCTAGCGGGACCTAGCACAGATACGCAGTATTTT.

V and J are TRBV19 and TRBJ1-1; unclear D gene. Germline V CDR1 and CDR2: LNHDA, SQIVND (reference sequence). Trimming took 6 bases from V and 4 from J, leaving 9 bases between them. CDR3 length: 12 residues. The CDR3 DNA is TGTGCCAGTAGACGTACGGGCACTGAAGCTTTCTTT. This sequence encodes CASRRTGTEAFF.

The CDR3 nucleotides read TGTGCCAGCAGACAGGGGACAGGGGGCAACTATGGCTACACCTTC. It encodes CASRQGTGGNYGYTF. The rearrangement uses TRBV6-5 and TRBJ1-2; 12 bases agree with TRBD1. Trimming removed 6 bases from V and 2 bases from J; junction bases left unmatched: 4. The CDR3 has 15 residues. Germline loops: CDR1 MNHEY, CDR2 SVGAGI.

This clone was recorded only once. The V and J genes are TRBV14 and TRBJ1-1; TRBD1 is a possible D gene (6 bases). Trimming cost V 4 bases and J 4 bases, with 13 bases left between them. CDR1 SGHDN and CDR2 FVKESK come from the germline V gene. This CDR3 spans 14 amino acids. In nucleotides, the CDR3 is TGTGCCAGCAGCCTCGCAGGGGATGGCACTGAAGCTTTCTTT. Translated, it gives CASSLAGDGTEAFF.

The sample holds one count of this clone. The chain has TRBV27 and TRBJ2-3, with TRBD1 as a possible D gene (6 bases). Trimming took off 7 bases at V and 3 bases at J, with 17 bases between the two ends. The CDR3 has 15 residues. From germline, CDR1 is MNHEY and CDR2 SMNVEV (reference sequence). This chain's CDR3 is CASNPSDRKTDTQYF. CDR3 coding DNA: TGTGCCAGCAACCCATCAGACAGGAAGACAGATACGCAGTATTTT.

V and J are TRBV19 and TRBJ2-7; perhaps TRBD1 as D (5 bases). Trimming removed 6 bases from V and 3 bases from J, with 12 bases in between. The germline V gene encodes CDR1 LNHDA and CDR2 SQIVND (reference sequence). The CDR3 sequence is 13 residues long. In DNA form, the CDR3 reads TGTGCCAGTAGCATTACAGGTGGCTACGAGCAGTACTTC. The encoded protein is CASSITGGYEQYF.

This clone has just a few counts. The CDR3 protein is CASSTMTGSEAFF. CDR3 DNA sequence: TGTGCCAGCAGCACCATGACAGGGTCTGAAGCTTTCTTT. The chain employs TRBV9 and TRBJ1-1, with TRBD1 identical over 7 bases. V trimming: 4 bases; J trimming: 6 bases; junction bases outside the gene matches: 6. The CDR3 length is 13 residues. The V gene's germline CDR1 is SGDLS and CDR2 YYNGEE.

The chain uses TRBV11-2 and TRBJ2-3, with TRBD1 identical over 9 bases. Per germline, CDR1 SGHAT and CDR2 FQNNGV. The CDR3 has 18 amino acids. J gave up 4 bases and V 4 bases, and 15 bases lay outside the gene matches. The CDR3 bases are TGTGCCAGCAGCTCCTACAGGGGGCGTAGGCGAAAGGCAGATACGCAGTATTTT. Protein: CASSSYRGRRRKADTQYF.

The CDR3 sequence: CATSTTSGNFDEQYF. CDR3 coding DNA: TGTGCCACCAGCACTACTAGCGGGAATTTCGACGAGCAGTACTTC. V is TRBV15 and J is TRBJ2-7; 10 bases match TRBD2. After removal of 4 bases from V and 5 bases from J, the junction contained 8 bases not matched to a gene. Looked up from germline, CDR1 is LNHNV and CDR2 is YYDKDF (reference sequence). The CDR3 is 15 amino acids.

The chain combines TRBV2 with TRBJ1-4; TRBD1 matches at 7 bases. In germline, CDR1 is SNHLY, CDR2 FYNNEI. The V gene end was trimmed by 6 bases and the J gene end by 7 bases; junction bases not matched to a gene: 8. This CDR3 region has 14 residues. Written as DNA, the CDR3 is TGTGCCAGCAGCGCAACAGGGGTTGGTGAAAAACTGTTTTTT. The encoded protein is CASSATGVGEKLFF.

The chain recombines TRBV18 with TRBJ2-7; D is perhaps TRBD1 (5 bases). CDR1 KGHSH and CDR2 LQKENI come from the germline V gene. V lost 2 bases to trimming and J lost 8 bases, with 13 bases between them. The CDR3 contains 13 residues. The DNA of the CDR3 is TGTGCCAGCTCACCAACGCCCCAGGGTCAGCAGTACTTC. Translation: CASSPTPQGQQYF. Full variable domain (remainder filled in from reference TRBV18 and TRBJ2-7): NAGVMQNPRHLVRRRGQEARLRCSPMKGHSHVYWYRQLPEEGLKFMVYLQKENIIDESGMPKERFSAEFPKEGPSILRIQQVVRGDSAAYFCASSPTPQGQQYFGPGTRLTVT.

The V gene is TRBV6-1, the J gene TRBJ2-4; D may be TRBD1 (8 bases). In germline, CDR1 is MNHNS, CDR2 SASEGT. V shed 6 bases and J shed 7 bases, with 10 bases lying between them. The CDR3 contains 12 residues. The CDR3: CASRQGGNIQYF. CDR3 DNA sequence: TGTGCCAGCAGACAGGGGGGGAACATTCAGTACTTC.

The CDR3 region is CASSPQIGNQPQHF. The CDR3 coding sequence is TGCGCCAGCAGCCCACAAATCGGCAATCAGCCCCAGCATTTT. The gene calls are TRBV4-3 and TRBJ1-5; D remains unclear. Per germline, CDR1 LGHNA and CDR2 YSLEER. The CDR3 sequence is 14 residues long. Trimming removed 4 bases at V and 2 bases at J, with 9 bases between.

Here the CDR3 DNA reads TGTGCCAGTAGGCTCCGGACAGGGGACAGCAATGAGCAGTTCTTC. As protein: CASRLRTGDSNEQFF. The chain couples TRBV19 to TRBJ2-1; 9 bases agree with TRBD1. Germline CDR1 reads LNHDA; CDR2 reads SQIVND (reference sequence). V gave up 6 bases and J gave up 6 bases; unmatched junction bases: 9. This CDR3 comprises 15 residues.

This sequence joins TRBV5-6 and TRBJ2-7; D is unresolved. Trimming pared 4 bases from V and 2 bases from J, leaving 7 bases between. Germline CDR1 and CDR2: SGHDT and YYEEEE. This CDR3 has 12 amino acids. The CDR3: CASSMSTYEQYF. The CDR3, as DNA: TGTGCCAGCAGCATGAGTACCTACGAGCAGTACTTC.

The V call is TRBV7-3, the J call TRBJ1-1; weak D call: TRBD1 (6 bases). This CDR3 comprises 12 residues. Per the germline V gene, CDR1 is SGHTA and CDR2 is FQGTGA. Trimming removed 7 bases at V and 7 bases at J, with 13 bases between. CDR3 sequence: CASTSSGVEAFF. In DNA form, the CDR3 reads TGTGCCAGCACCTCATCAGGGGTTGAAGCTTTCTTT.